This T cell receptor beta chain was documented in a study of blood T cell repertoires in COVID-19. At the level of the study: PBMCs, B-cell-depleted T cells, or T cells provided the cDNA or gDNA that made up the material.

Trimming pared 0 bases from V and 4 bases from J, leaving 13 bases between. The CDR3 spans 15 residues. The germline CDR1 and CDR2 sequences are SGHDT and YYEEEE. Profiling relied on immunoSEQ multiplex PCR, and the TCRdb table lists in-frame clones only, not all of them. The table lists 240,000 or so clones, around 83% of them singletons. The source of this sequence is a man in his thirties or forties who had recovered from COVID-19. The material sequenced was peripheral blood. The chain links TRBV5-6 to TRBJ1-1; weak D call: TRBD1 (6 bases). This CDR3 reads CASSLARGGFTEAFF. CDR3 nucleotide sequence: TGTGCCAGCAGCTTGGCAAGGGGGGGCTTCACTGAAGCTTTCTTT.